This T cell receptor (beta chain) was sequenced during a study of immune heterogeneity within non-small cell lung tumors. Within the sample, this clonotype is medium-sized. Template came from bulk tumor genomic DNA, at 500 to 650 ng per sample. Collection of several biopsies per primary tumor, spaced far apart, took place during surgery. Surgery that was curative in intent was performed on patients with untreated, newly diagnosed non-small cell lung cancer. V was trimmed by 6 bases and J by 3 bases, leaving 14 bases between them. The germline V gene has CDR1 SQVTM and CDR2 ANQGSEA. This CDR3 region has 13 residues. Multiplex PCR amplified TCR beta CDR3 with 32 V and 13 J primers. A single record per CDR3 protein comes from TCRdb applying MiXCR to the multiplex PCR reads. The table lists 3,500 to 5,500 distinct CDR3 sequences, 20% to 25% of them singletons, with about 8% in the top ten.

The sequence was collected from an older man with non-small cell lung cancer. The sequenced sample was lung tumor tissue. The V gene is TRBV29-1, the J gene TRBJ1-2; a possible D gene is TRBD1 (6 bases). The CDR3 loop reads CSVGEGVDYGYTF. CDR3 in DNA: TGCAGCGTCGGGGAGGGGGTGGACTATGGCTACACCTTC.